The 3 T cell receptor beta chains below were found in one sample sequenced in a study of T cell responses to AZD1222 COVID-19 vaccine. Clones were read by immunoSEQ multiplex PCR, and TCRdb kept only the in-frame ones, dropping some. This table has around 270,000 clones, almost 95% appearing once. This sample comprised peripheral blood, obtained 28 days after the second AZD1222 dose. Receptor source: an adult who received the AZD1222 COVID-19 vaccine.

CDR3 region: CASSLDLWRDEQFF. The CDR3 nucleotides are TGTGCCAGCAGCTTAGATCTCTGGCGCGATGAGCAGTTCTTC. The V call is TRBV11-2, the J call TRBJ2-1, with D hard to call. Germline V gene data show CDR1 as SGHAT and CDR2 as FQNNGV. V was clipped by 0 bases and J by 8 bases, with 11 bases between them. The CDR3 loop spans 14 amino acids.

The V gene is TRBV28, the J gene TRBJ1-1, with a weak D call TRBD1 (5 bases). V shed 2 bases and J shed 11 bases, with 9 bases lying between them. This CDR3 is built from 11 residues. Germline CDR1 MDHEN, CDR2 SYDVKM. The DNA of the CDR3 is TGTGCCAGCAGTTTACGCAGGGATGCTTTCTTT. Encoded protein: CASSLRRDAFF.

V usage is TRBV2 and J usage is TRBJ2-1; perhaps D is TRBD1 or TRBD2 (5 bases each). In germline, CDR1 is SNHLY, CDR2 FYNNEI. The CDR3 contains 13 residues. V was shortened by 6 bases and J by 9 bases, with 15 bases between the two germline ends. The DNA of the CDR3 is TGTGCCAGCAGGGGGGAAGTCCCCCCTGAGCAGTTCTTC. Translated, it gives CASRGEVPPEQFF.